This paragraph reports one T cell receptor beta chain. The antigen remains undetermined. RNA transcripts yielded amplified TCR beta CDR3 regions. With the HTBI primer set, the TCR CDR3 went through a first round of RT-PCR. Using its own MiXCR run on the multiplex PCR reads, TCRdb lists one record per CDR3 protein. This table holds around 350,000 distinct CDR3 sequences, approximately 17% found once. The data belong to a study of T cells in Graves' hyperthyroidism and ophthalmopathy. Overall study findings and caveats: Median prediction lead before ophthalmopathy onset was 6 to 8 months with the model.

The V gene end was trimmed by 9 bases and the J gene end by 1 base; junction bases not matched to a gene: 5. The V gene's germline CDR1 is LNHNV and CDR2 YYDKDF (reference sequence). The CDR3 sequence is 14 residues long. PBMCs were sourced from 9 to 10 ml fresh peripheral blood. The chain uses TRBV15 and TRBJ1-1, with 10 bases that match TRBD1. The sequence came from a woman between 25 and 40 years old with Graves' hyperthyroidism that later progressed to Graves' ophthalmopathy. The sample consisted of blood. The CDR3 DNA is TGTGCCACATGGGACAGGGGTTCGAACACTGAAGCTTTCTTT. Its translation is CATWDRGSNTEAFF.